A selection of T cell receptor beta chains follows, all from one sample in a study of CD8+ T cells in alopecia areata. Sequenced by immunoSEQ multiplex PCR; TCRdb stores in-frame clones only, minus some. Of over 200,000 clones in the sample, about 53% were seen once. Sample: CD4+ T cells sorted from blood, taken at week 0. The receptor set was obtained from a human donor with alopecia areata. The CDR3 runs from the conserved cysteine through the conserved F or W. Each record gives: clone size, J gene, V gene, D gene, CDR3 protein, CDR3 DNA. The D gene is left open where the match is weak. Only part of the rows carry a size: once, few, many, or a class if the clone is expanded.

>once|TRBJ2-7|TRBV6-5|-
CASSQGLGPYEQYF
TGTGCCAGCAGTCAAGGACTTGGACCCTACGAGCAGTACTTC
>once|TRBJ2-3|TRBV7-2|TRBD2
CASSLDSRAGVGTDTQYF
TGTGCCAGCAGCTTAGATAGTAGGGCGGGAGTCGGCACAGATACGCAGTATTTT
>-|TRBJ2-3|TRBV4-1|-
CASSQVDMGFTDTQYF
TGCGCCAGCAGCCAAGTGGACATGGGTTTCACAGATACGCAGTATTTT
>-|TRBJ2-5|TRBV29-1|TRBD1
CSVRPGTGGGETQYF
TGCAGCGTTAGGCCCGGGACAGGGGGCGGGGAGACCCAGTACTTC
>few|TRBJ2-4|TRBV7-9|TRBD1
CASSSYTDRAKNIQYF
TGTGCCAGCAGCTCTTACACCGACAGGGCTAAAAACATTCAGTACTTC
>few|TRBJ1-2|TRBV28|TRBD1
CASSFRDRSNYGYTF
TGTGCCAGCAGTTTCCGGGACAGGTCTAACTATGGCTACACCTTC
>few|TRBJ2-3|TRBV2|-
CASGGEGHSTDTQYF
TGTGCCAGCGGAGGGGAGGGACACAGCACAGATACGCAGTATTTT
>-|TRBJ2-3|TRBV7-7|-
CASSLAEADTQYF
TGTGCTAGCAGCTTAGCGGAGGCAGATACGCAGTATTTT
>few|TRBJ1-1|TRBV29-1|-
CSAGTYTEAFF
TGCAGCGCAGGGACATACACTGAAGCTTTCTTT
>-|TRBJ2-7|TRBV2|TRBD1
CASSLTQGALNEQYF
TGTGCCAGCAGTCTTACACAGGGGGCGCTTAACGAGCAGTACTTC
>-|TRBJ1-1|TRBV25-1|-
CASSELGAYLNTEAFF
TGTGCCAGCAGTGAATTAGGAGCGTACCTGAACACTGAAGCTTTCTTT
>-|TRBJ2-2|TRBV25-1|-
CASSEGRKNGELFF
TGTGCCAGCAGTGAAGGAAGGAAGAACGGGGAGCTGTTTTTT
>few|TRBJ1-1|TRBV30|TRBD1
CACRQGLDTEAFF
TGTGCCTGTAGACAGGGACTCGACACTGAAGCTTTCTTT
>-|TRBJ2-2|TRBV30|-
CAWSDWGTGELFF
TGTGCCTGGAGTGATTGGGGCACCGGGGAGCTGTTTTTT
>-|TRBJ2-3|TRBV11-2|TRBD2
CASSSGLAGGGDTQYF
TGTGCCAGCAGCTCGGGACTAGCGGGGGGTGGAGATACGCAGTATTTT
>few|TRBJ1-1|TRBV30|-
CAWDRPNTEAFF
TGTGCCTGGGACAGACCTAACACTGAAGCTTTCTTT
>-|TRBJ1-1|TRBV30|-
CAWSERTEAFF
TGTGCCTGGAGCGAGAGGACTGAAGCTTTCTTT
>-|TRBJ2-1|TRBV30|TRBD2
CAWKPDPGLAGGNVEQFF
TGTGCCTGGAAACCCGATCCCGGACTAGCGGGGGGCAATGTTGAGCAGTTCTTC
>-|TRBJ2-5|TRBV9|TRBD2
CASSVSGGAVTQYF
TGTGCCAGCAGCGTTAGCGGGGGGGCTGTGACCCAGTACTTC
>few|TRBJ2-3|TRBV11-2|-
CASSLYSGSTDTQYF
TGTGCCAGCAGCTTATACTCCGGAAGCACAGATACGCAGTATTTT
>-|TRBJ2-1|TRBV7-3|-
CASSLRSARGDNEQFF
TGTGCCAGCAGCTTAAGATCCGCCCGCGGGGACAATGAGCAGTTCTTC
>-|TRBJ1-1|TRBV29-1|-
CSVEGRGSPAFF
TGCAGCGTTGAGGGCCGTGGCTCGCCAGCTTTCTTT
>-|TRBJ2-4|TRBV30|-
CAWSLTSTIAKNIQYF
TGTGCCTGGAGCCTAACTAGCACCATAGCCAAAAACATTCAGTACTTC
>-|TRBJ1-2|TRBV5-4|-
CASSTHTGNYGYTF
TGTGCCAGCAGCACCCACACAGGGAACTATGGCTACACCTTC
>-|TRBJ2-1|TRBV29-1|-
CSGLGQSIDSYNEQFF
TGCAGCGGCCTGGGGCAGTCCATTGACTCCTACAATGAGCAGTTCTTC
>-|TRBJ1-3|TRBV29-1|TRBD1
CSVIDRGSGNTIYF
TGCAGCGTCATAGACAGGGGCTCTGGAAACACCATATATTTT
>-|TRBJ2-7|TRBV4-1|-
CASSQGRGLIYEQYF
TGCGCCAGCAGCCAAGGCAGGGGACTTATCTACGAGCAGTACTTC
>-|TRBJ2-6|TRBV7-6|-
CASSLGMAGANVLTF
TGTGCCAGCAGCTTAGGAATGGCTGGGGCCAACGTCCTGACTTTC
>-|TRBJ1-1|TRBV10-3|TRBD1
CAISPTGVNTEAFF
TGTGCCATCAGCCCGACAGGGGTGAACACTGAAGCTTTCTTT
>-|TRBJ2-1|TRBV10-3|-
CATEGGPDEQFF
TGTGCCACCGAAGGCGGTCCGGATGAGCAGTTCTTC
>-|TRBJ2-3|TRBV7-2|-
CASSLIADTQYF
TGTGCCAGCAGCTTAATTGCAGATACGCAGTATTTT
>-|TRBJ2-5|TRBV29-1|-
CSVGQGWETQYF
TGCAGCGTTGGTCAGGGTTGGGAGACCCAGTACTTC
>-|TRBJ1-2|TRBV5-1|-
CASSSGDSYGYTF
TGCGCCAGCAGCTCCGGGGACTCGTATGGCTACACCTTC
>-|TRBJ1-1|TRBV19|-
CASSIEGDAFF
TGTGCCAGTAGTATAGAAGGGGACGCTTTCTTT
>few|TRBJ1-5|TRBV2|-
CASSEQGSGQPQHF
TGTGCCAGCAGTGAACAGGGGTCTGGGCAGCCCCAGCATTTT
>once|TRBJ2-1|TRBV7-9|-
CASSALTGYNEQFF
TGTGCCAGCAGCGCGCTGACGGGGTACAATGAGCAGTTCTTC